The 13 T cell receptor beta chains below all came from one sample that was sequenced in a study of shared clonotypes between healthy human individuals. TCRdb keeps only in-frame clones here, not all; method: immunoSEQ multiplex PCR. The table shows under 600,000 clones, with about three quarters occurring only once. The sample consisted of PBMCs. The receptors were sampled from a woman in her forties in good health. Some clones in this sample may be carry-over from other donors' samples.

The chain has TRBV5-1 and TRBJ2-5; 9 bases are shared with TRBD1. V shed 3 bases, J shed 2 bases, and the junction held 8 bases outside the gene matches. The CDR3 is 16 residues long. Looked up from germline, CDR1 is SGHRS and CDR2 is YFSETQ. CDR3 protein: CASSSSPGQGQETQYF. The CDR3, as DNA: TGCGCCAGCAGCTCGTCCCCGGGACAGGGTCAAGAGACCCAGTACTTC.

This clone has more than one count but fewer than ten. This chain joins TRBV7-6 and TRBJ2-1, with unresolved D. Trimming removed 1 base at V and 2 bases at J, with 3 bases between. The germline V gene has CDR1 SGHVS and CDR2 FNYEAQ. The CDR3 contains 13 residues. The CDR3 DNA is TGTGCCAGCAGCTTAGAAACCTACAATGAGCAGTTCTTC. Encoded protein: CASSLETYNEQFF.

V gene TRBV5-4 combines with J gene TRBJ2-7, with TRBD2 matching 8 bases. Looked up from germline, CDR1 is SGHNT and CDR2 is YYREEE (reference sequence). V gave up 2 bases and J gave up 6 bases; unmatched junction bases: 10. The CDR3 is 15 residues long. CDR3 residues: CASSFRAGEGSEQYF. In DNA, the CDR3 is TGTGCCAGCAGCTTCCGAGCGGGAGAGGGGTCCGAGCAGTACTTC.

The J gene is TRBJ2-7, the V gene TRBV6-5; 10 bases match TRBD1. Germline V CDR1 and CDR2: MNHEY, SVGAGI. With V trimmed by 7 bases and J by 1 base, 4 bases remained unmatched. This CDR3 has 14 amino acids. CDR3 residues: CASKRTGGSYEQYF. The DNA of the CDR3 is TGTGCCAGCAAAAGGACAGGGGGATCCTACGAGCAGTACTTC.

This chain connects TRBV5-1 to TRBJ1-2, with a possible D match to TRBD1 (5 bases). Trimming cost V 0 bases and J 6 bases, with 12 bases left between them. Germline-derived CDR1 and CDR2 are SGHRS and YFSETQ. The CDR3 covers 14 residues. The CDR3 is CASSLDGGSDGYTF. In DNA form, the CDR3 reads TGCGCCAGCAGCTTGGATGGGGGTTCTGATGGCTACACCTTC.

The CDR3 DNA sequence: TGTGCCAGCAGCTTAGTATCCACAGATGAGCAGTTCTTC. Protein product: CASSLVSTDEQFF. The J gene is TRBJ2-1, the V gene TRBV11-2; D gene uncertain. Trimming took off 1 base at V and 8 bases at J, with 9 bases between the two ends. The germline V gene encodes CDR1 SGHAT and CDR2 FQNNGV. The CDR3 runs to 13 residues.

V and J are TRBV7-9 and TRBJ1-3; D is ambiguous. Per the germline V gene, CDR1 is SEHNR and CDR2 is FQNEAQ (reference sequence). Trimming stripped 4 bases from V and 0 bases from J, with 7 bases between. The CDR3 sequence is 14 residues long. CDR3 sequence: CASSSASSGNTIYF. The CDR3 DNA sequence: TGTGCCAGCAGCTCCGCGAGCTCTGGAAACACCATATATTTT.

V gene TRBV4-1 combines with J gene TRBJ2-1, with 11 bases that match TRBD2. V lost 0 bases, J lost 3 bases, and 4 bases stayed unmatched. Germline-derived CDR1 and CDR2 are MGHRA and YSYEKL. The CDR3 consists of 17 residues. The CDR3 nucleotides are TGCGCCAGCAGCCAAGATTGGACTAGCGGGCACTACAATGAGCAGTTCTTC. Encoded protein: CASSQDWTSGHYNEQFF.

The chain employs TRBV28 and TRBJ2-5; 7 nucleotides line up with TRBD2. Germline V gene sequence: CDR1 MDHEN, CDR2 SYDVKM. V lost 2 bases, J lost 7 bases, and 7 bases stayed unmatched. CDR3 length: 14 residues. CDR3 loop: CASSLAGGGGTQYF. The DNA of the CDR3 is TGTGCCAGCAGTTTAGCCGGAGGCGGGGGGACCCAGTACTTC.

The table lists this clone with a few counts. The chain couples TRBV2 to TRBJ2-1; the D call may be TRBD1 or TRBD2 (6 bases each). The V end was cut by 9 bases, the J end by 4 bases, with 13 bases between. This CDR3 is 13 amino acids long. Germline V gene data show CDR1 as SNHLY and CDR2 as FYNNEI. The CDR3 sequence: CARAEGGYNEQFF. CDR3 sequence (DNA): TGTGCCAGGGCGGAGGGGGGTTACAATGAGCAGTTCTTC.

The chain joins TRBV7-2 to TRBJ1-2; perhaps TRBD1 as D (5 bases). The CDR3 is 14 amino acids. CDR1 and CDR2 from the germline V gene are SGHTA and FQGNSA. V lost 3 bases to trimming and J lost 5 bases, with 13 bases between them. As DNA, the CDR3 is TGTGCCAGCAGCTTCGGCGGGGCGTTGTATGGCTACACCTTC. It is translated as CASSFGGALYGYTF.

In regard to this clone: The junction and the germline gene differ at one end; a read error may be behind it. The chain has TRBV7-7 and TRBJ2-2, with D tentatively TRBD1 (5 bases). CDR3 length: 14 amino acids. CDR1 is SSHAT and CDR2 is FNYEAQ in the germline V gene (reference sequence). Here the CDR3 DNA reads TGTGCTAGCAGCTTCGACAGGAACACCGGGGAGCTGTTTTTT. It yields the protein CASSFDRNTGELFF. Full variable domain (outside the CDR3, taken from reference TRBV7-7 and TRBJ2-2): GAGVSQSPRYKVTKRGQDVTLRCDPISSHATLYWYQQALGQGPEFLTYFNYEAQPDKSGLPSDRFSAERPEGSISTLTIQRTEQRDSAMYRCASSFDRNTGELFFGEGSRLTVL.

The chain recombines TRBV30 with TRBJ1-5, with TRBD1 identical over 8 bases. Germline V CDR1 and CDR2: GTSNPN, SVGIG (reference sequence). This CDR3 is built from 17 residues. V shed 0 bases and J 2 bases; nucleotides not matched to a gene: 9. The CDR3 bases are TGTGCCTGGAGTGTACTACGGACAGGGCTCGGCAATCAGCCCCAGCATTTT. This gives the protein CAWSVLRTGLGNQPQHF.